Shown below are 3 T cell receptor beta chains from a single sample sequenced in a study of blood T cell repertoires in COVID-19. TCRdb keeps only in-frame clones here, not all; method: immunoSEQ multiplex PCR. The sample contains 100,000 or so clones, about 75% of which appear only once. The sample was peripheral blood. These receptors all stem from a man older than 75 with acute or convalescent COVID-19.

This clone was seen at least ten times. The CDR3 is CASSQGTGRGTGELFF. CDR3 in DNA: TGTGCCAGCAGCCAAGGGACAGGGCGAGGCACCGGGGAGCTGTTTTTT. J is TRBJ2-2 and V is TRBV4-2, with 8 nucleotides matching TRBD1. The germline V gene encodes CDR1 LGHNA and CDR2 YNFKEQ. J was trimmed by 4 bases and V by 1 base; bases with no gene match: 5. CDR3 length: 16 amino acids.

A few counts support this clone. The chain is built from TRBV3-1 (or the pseudogene TRBV3-2) and TRBJ2-1; 7 nucleotides align to TRBD2. J gave up 10 bases and V 4 bases, and 4 bases lay outside the gene matches. The CDR3 length is 12 residues. Germline CDR1 reads LGHDT; CDR2 reads YNNKEL (reference sequence). DNA of the CDR3: TGTGCCAGCAGCCCCCTGGGACTAGAGCAGTTCTTC. It codes for CASSPLGLEQFF.

V is TRBV6-5 and J is TRBJ2-3; 9 positions match TRBD2. The CDR3 has 16 residues. V shed 2 bases and J 4 bases; nucleotides not matched to a gene: 7. CDR1 and CDR2 from the germline V gene are MNHEY and SVGAGI. The CDR3: CASSYSLAGTADTQYF. The CDR3 DNA reads as TGTGCCAGCAGTTACAGCCTAGCGGGGACCGCAGATACGCAGTATTTT.